This entry concerns a single T cell receptor beta chain. Its target is not known. The data belong to a study of OX40 agonist ivuxolimab in advanced cancers. Study observations and caveats: Dose levels from 0.1 to 3.0 mg/kg saw CD4+ and CD8+ blood T cells expand clonally by week 6.

This CDR3 has 14 residues. Germline values: CDR1 LNHDA, CDR2 SQIVND (reference sequence). The ends were cut back, 5 bases at V and 4 bases at J, with 14 bases in the middle. TCRdb keeps only in-frame clones here, not all; method: immunoSEQ multiplex PCR. Counted here are approximately 39,000 clones, 65% to 80% occurring once; the ten biggest clones make up 11%. The chain carries TRBV19 and TRBJ1-2; D not certain. The sequence came from an adult with an advanced solid tumor such as melanoma, head and neck, liver or kidney cancer. The source material was CD4+ or CD8+ T cells sorted from blood, sampled in a trial of the OX40 agonist ivuxolimab. The CDR3 sequence is CASSPPLWSYGYTF. In DNA, the CDR3 is TGTGCCAGTAGTCCCCCCCTTTGGTCCTATGGCTACACCTTC.